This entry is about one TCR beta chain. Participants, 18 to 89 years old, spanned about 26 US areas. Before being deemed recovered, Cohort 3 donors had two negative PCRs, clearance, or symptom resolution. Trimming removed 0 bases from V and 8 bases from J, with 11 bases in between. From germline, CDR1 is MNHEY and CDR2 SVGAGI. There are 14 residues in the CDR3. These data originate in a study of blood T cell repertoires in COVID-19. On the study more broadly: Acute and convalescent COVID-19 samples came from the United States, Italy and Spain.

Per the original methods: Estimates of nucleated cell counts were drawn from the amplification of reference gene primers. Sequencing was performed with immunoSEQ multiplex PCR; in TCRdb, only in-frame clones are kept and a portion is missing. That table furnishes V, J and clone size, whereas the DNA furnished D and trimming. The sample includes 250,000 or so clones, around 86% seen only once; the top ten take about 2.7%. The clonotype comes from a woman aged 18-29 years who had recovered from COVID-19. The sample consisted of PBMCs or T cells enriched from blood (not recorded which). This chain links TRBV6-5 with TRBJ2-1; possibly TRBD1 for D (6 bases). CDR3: CASSYSTRGDEQFF. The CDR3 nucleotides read TGTGCCAGCAGTTACTCGACCAGGGGAGATGAGCAGTTCTTC.